Each of the 5 T cell receptor beta chains below was sequenced from the same sample in a study of Graves' ophthalmopathy and Graves' hyperthyroidism. RNA served as the template for amplifying TCR beta CDR3 regions. First-round RT-PCR employed HTBI primers, with a second-round multiplex PCR after it. TCRdb re-called the multiplex PCR reads through MiXCR, storing one row per CDR3 protein. The table includes 450,000 to 600,000 distinct CDR3 sequences, just under 40% detected once. Sequenced: peripheral blood or thyroid tissue (not recorded which). Source of these receptors: an adult man with Graves' hyperthyroidism.

This rearrangement joins TRBV10-3 to TRBJ1-1; no definite D call. V was pared by 5 bases and J by 4 bases, with 14 bases between. The CDR3 is 14 residues long. Per germline, CDR1 ENHRY and CDR2 SYGVKD. The CDR3 region is CAISYYGVGTEAFF. Written as DNA, the CDR3 is TGTGCCATCAGTTATTACGGTGTAGGCACTGAAGCTTTCTTT.

At least ten counts were recorded for this clonotype. The genes are TRBV5-6 and TRBJ1-1; possibly TRBD1 for D (6 bases). V was cut by 4 bases and J by 4 bases, with 14 bases left in between. The germline CDR1 and CDR2 sequences are SGHDT and YYEEEE. CDR3 length: 14 amino acids. CDR3 nucleotides: TGTGCCAGCAGCCCGGGAGGGGGGGGCACTGAAGCTTTCTTT. Protein product: CASSPGGGGTEAFF.

This clonotype was seen repeatedly, ten times or more. The chain couples TRBV29-1 to TRBJ2-7; possibly TRBD2 for D (6 bases). This CDR3 comprises 14 residues. Per the germline V gene, CDR1 is SQVTM and CDR2 is ANQGSEA. V lost 1 base and J 2 bases, leaving 12 bases between the germline ends. CDR3 coding DNA: TGCAGCGTTGAAGTCGGAGGGATGGCCTACGAGCAGTACTTC. Protein product: CSVEVGGMAYEQYF.

The chain recombines TRBV15 with TRBJ2-5; D may be TRBD1 (5 bases). The DNA end is a closer match to TRBJ2-1, so the J assignment may be wrong. Germline CDR1 LNHNV, CDR2 YYDKDF (reference sequence). The CDR3 totals 14 residues. CDR3 in DNA: TGTGCCACCGGGCAGGGCATGGGGTACAATGAGCAGTTCTTC. Its translation: CATGQGMGYNEQFF.

This clonotype was counted ten times or more. The CDR3 region has the DNA TGTGCCAGCAGTGACAGCCCGGACCGAGGAAGGGAAGCTTTCTTT. Translation: CASSDSPDRGREAFF. The genes are TRBV2 and TRBJ1-1, with D unresolved. This CDR3 is built from 15 residues. Germline V gene sequence: CDR1 SNHLY, CDR2 FYNNEI. Trimming cost V 3 bases and J 8 bases, with 19 bases left between them.